This TCR beta chain comes out of a study of CD8+CD57+ T cells in acquired aplastic anemia. General study results and limits: Roughly 27 shared CD8+ CDR3s appeared highly expressed within patients' immunodominant clones.

TCR beta VDJ and CDR3 were profiled, and genomic DNA was the template. Using its own MiXCR run on the reads, TCRdb lists one record per CDR3 protein. Among more than 150,000 distinct CDR3 sequences listed, roughly half were seen once. This clonotype was seen at least ten times. The antigen remains undetermined. The CDR3 has 16 residues. Germline V gene sequence: CDR1 SGHTA, CDR2 FQGNSA. The V gene end was trimmed by 5 bases and the J gene end by 2 bases; junction bases not matched to a gene: 7. Sequencing was carried out using sorted CD4+, CD8+, or CD8+CD57+ T cells (not recorded which) from PBMCs. This receptor was identified in a human donor in good health. The chain couples TRBV7-2 to TRBJ2-3; 10 bases are shared with TRBD1. The chain's CDR3 is CASSDRQGANTDTQYF. The CDR3 region has the DNA TGTGCCAGCAGCGACCGACAGGGGGCGAACACAGATACGCAGTATTTT.